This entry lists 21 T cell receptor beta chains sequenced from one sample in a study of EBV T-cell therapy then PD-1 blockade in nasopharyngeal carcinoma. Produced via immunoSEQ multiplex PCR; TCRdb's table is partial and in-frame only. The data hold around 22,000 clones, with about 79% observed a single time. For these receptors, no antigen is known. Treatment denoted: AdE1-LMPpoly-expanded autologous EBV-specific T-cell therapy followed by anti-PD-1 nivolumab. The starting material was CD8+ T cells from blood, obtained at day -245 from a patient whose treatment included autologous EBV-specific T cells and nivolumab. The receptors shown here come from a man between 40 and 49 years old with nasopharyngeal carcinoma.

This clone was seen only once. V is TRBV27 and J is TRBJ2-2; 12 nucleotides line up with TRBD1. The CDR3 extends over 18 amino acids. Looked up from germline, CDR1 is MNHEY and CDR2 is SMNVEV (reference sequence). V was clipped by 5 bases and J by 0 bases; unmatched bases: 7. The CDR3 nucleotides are TGTGCCAGCAGTAACAGGGACAGGGGGCGGGCGAACACCGGGGAGCTGTTTTTT. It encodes CASSNRDRGRANTGELFF.

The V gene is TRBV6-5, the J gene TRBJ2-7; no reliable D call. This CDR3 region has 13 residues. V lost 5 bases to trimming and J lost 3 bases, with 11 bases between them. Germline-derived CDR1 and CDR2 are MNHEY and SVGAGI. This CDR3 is CASSPIGRYEQYF. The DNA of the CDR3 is TGTGCCAGCAGTCCAATTGGGCGCTACGAGCAGTACTTC.

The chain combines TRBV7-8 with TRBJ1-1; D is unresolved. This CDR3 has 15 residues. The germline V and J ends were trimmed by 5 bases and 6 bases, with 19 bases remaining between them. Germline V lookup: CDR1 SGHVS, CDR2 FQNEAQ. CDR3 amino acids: CASSPFSGSQAEAFF. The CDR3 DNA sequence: TGTGCCAGCAGCCCTTTTTCGGGGTCCCAGGCTGAAGCTTTCTTT.

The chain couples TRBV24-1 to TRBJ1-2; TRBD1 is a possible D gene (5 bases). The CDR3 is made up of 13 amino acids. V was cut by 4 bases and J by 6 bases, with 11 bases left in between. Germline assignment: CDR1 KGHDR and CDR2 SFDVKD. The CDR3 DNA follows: TGTGCCACCAGTGACAGGACACCGAATGGCTACACCTTC. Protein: CATSDRTPNGYTF.

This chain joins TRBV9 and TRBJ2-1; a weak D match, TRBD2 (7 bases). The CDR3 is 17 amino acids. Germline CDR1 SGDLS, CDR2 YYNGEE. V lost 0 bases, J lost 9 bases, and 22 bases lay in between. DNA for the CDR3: TGTGCCAGCAGCGTAGGAATTAGGGGGGGACTCTGGGGTGAGCAGTTCTTC. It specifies CASSVGIRGGLWGEQFF.

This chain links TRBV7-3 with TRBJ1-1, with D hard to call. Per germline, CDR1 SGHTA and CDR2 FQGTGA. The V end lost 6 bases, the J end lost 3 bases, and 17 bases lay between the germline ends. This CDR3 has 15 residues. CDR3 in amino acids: CASRGWQKSYTEAFF. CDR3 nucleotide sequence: TGTGCCAGCAGGGGGTGGCAGAAATCCTACACTGAAGCTTTCTTT. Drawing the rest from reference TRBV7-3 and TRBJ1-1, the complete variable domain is GAGVSQTPSNKVTEKGKYVELRCDPISGHTALYWYRQSLGQGPEFLIYFQGTGAADDSGLPNDRFFAVRPEGSVSTLKIQRTERGDSAVYLCASRGWQKSYTEAFFGQGTRLTVV.

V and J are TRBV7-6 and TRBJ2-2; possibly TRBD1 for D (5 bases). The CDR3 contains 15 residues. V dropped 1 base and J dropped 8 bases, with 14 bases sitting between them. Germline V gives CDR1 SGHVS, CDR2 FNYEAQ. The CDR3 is CASSLGVGRRGELFF. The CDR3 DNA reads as TGTGCCAGCAGCTTAGGTGTGGGGCGGAGAGGGGAGCTGTTTTTT. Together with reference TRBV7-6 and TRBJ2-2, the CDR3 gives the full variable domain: GAGVSQSPRYKVTKRGQDVALRCDPISGHVSLYWYRQALGQGPEFLTYFNYEAQQDKSGLPNDRFSAERPEGSISTLTIQRTEQRDSAMYRCASSLGVGRRGELFFGEGSRLTVL.

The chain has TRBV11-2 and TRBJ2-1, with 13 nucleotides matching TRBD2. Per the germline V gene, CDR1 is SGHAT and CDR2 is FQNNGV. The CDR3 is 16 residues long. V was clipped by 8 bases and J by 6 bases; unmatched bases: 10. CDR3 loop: CASRGLTSGGANEQFF. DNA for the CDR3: TGTGCCAGCCGTGGGTTAACTAGCGGGGGGGCCAATGAGCAGTTCTTC.

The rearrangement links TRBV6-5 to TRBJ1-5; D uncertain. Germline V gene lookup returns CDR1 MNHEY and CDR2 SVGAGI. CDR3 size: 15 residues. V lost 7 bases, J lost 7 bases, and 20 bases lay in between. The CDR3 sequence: CASIDYASNGQPQHF. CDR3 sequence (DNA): TGTGCCAGCATAGATTATGCTTCAAACGGACAGCCCCAGCATTTT.

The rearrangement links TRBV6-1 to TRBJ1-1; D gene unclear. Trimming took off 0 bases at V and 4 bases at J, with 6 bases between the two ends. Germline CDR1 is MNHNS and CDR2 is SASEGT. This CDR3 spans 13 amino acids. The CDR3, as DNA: TGTGCCAGCAGTGAAGCGGAAACCACTGAAGCTTTCTTT. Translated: CASSEAETTEAFF.

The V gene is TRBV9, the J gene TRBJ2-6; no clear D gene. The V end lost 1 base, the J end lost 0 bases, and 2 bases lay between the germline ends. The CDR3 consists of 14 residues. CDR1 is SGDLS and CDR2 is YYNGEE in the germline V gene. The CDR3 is CASSVSSGANVLTF. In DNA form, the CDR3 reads TGTGCCAGCAGCGTAAGCTCTGGGGCCAACGTCCTGACTTTC.

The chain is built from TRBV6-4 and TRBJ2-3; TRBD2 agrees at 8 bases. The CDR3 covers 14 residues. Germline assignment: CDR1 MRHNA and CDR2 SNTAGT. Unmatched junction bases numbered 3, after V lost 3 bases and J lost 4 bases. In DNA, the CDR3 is TGTGCCAGCAGTGAGCGGGGGGCCGCAGATACGCAGTATTTT. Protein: CASSERGAADTQYF.

CDR3 sequence (DNA): TGTGCCAGCAGTTGGAGGGGGGCCAACTATGGCTACACCTTC. Translation: CASSWRGANYGYTF. The chain employs TRBV27 and TRBJ1-2; tentatively, D is TRBD1 (6 bases). This CDR3 is built from 14 residues. The germline V gene encodes CDR1 MNHEY and CDR2 SMNVEV (reference sequence). Deletions cut 4 bases from V and 2 bases from J, with 11 bases between.

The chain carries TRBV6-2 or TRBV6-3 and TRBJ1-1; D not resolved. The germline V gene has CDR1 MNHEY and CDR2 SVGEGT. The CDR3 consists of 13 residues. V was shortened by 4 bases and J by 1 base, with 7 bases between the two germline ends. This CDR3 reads CASSFVWNTEAFF. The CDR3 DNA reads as TGTGCCAGCAGTTTTGTCTGGAACACTGAAGCTTTCTTT.

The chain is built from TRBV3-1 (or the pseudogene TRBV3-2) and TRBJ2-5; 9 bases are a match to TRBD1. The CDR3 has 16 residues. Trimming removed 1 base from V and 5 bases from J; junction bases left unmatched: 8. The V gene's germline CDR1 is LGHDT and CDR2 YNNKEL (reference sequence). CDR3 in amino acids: CASSQVKQGAKETQYF. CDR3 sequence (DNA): TGTGCCAGCAGCCAAGTTAAACAGGGGGCGAAGGAGACCCAGTACTTC.

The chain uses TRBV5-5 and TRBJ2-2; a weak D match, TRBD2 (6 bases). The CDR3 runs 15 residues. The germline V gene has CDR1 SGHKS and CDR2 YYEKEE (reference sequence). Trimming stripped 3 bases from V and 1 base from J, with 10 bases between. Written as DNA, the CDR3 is TGTGCCAGCAGCTGGGCGGGGTGGAACACCGGGGAGCTGTTTTTT. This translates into CASSWAGWNTGELFF.

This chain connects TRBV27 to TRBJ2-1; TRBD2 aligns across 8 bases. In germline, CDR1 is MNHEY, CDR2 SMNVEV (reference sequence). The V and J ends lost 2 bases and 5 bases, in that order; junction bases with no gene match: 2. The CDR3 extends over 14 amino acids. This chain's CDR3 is CASSLAGGHNEQFF. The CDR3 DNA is TGTGCCAGCAGTTTAGCGGGGGGCCACAATGAGCAGTTCTTC.

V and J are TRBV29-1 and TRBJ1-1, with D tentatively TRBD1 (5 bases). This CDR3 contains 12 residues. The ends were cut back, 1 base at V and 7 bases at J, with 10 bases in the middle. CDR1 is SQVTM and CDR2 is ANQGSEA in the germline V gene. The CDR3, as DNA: TGCAGCGTTGAAGGGGGGTCCCATGAAGCTTTCTTT. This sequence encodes CSVEGGSHEAFF.

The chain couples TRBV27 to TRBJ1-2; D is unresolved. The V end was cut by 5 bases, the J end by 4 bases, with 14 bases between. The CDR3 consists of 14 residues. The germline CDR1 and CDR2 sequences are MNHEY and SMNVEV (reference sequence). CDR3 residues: CASSPASDRYGYTF. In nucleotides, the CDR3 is TGTGCCAGCAGTCCCGCCTCGGACCGCTATGGCTACACCTTC.

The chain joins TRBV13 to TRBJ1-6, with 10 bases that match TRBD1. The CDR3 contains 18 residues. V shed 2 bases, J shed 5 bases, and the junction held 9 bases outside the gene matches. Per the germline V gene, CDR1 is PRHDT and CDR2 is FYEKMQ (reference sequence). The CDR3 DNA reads TGTGCCAGCAGCTTACCGTCCGGGACAGGGGACCATAATTCACCCCTCCACTTT. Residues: CASSLPSGTGDHNSPLHF.

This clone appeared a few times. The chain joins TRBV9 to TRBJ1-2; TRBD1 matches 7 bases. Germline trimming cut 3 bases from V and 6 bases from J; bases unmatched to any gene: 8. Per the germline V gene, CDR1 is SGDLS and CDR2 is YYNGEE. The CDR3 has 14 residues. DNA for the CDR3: TGTGCCAGCAGCGGCTCACAGGGGTGGAATGGCTACACCTTC. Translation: CASSGSQGWNGYTF.